The T cell receptor (beta chain) under discussion was sequenced for a study of blood T cell repertoires in COVID-19. Study details: PBMCs, B-cell-depleted T cells, or T cells were the source of the cDNA or gDNA that made up the material.

Looked up from germline, CDR1 is SGHTA and CDR2 is FQGNSA. V was cut by 1 base and J by 2 bases, with 9 bases left in between. The CDR3 runs 14 residues. As processed by the authors: Estimates of nucleated cell counts were drawn from the amplification of reference gene primers. This table comes from immunoSEQ multiplex PCR, and its TCRdb copy is limited to in-frame clones, with some not included. The D gene and trimming were derived from the DNA, and the V and J assignments and clone size from that table. In the table there are tens of thousands of clones, around 81% of which are singletons. Followed over time, Seattle patients had been enrolled while infection was active.

Sequencing input: peripheral blood. The chain joins TRBV7-2 to TRBJ2-7; D unclear. The TCR comes from an elderly man with COVID-19, enrolled during active disease. In DNA, the CDR3 is TGTGCCAGCAGCTTAGGGGCAGTGACCTACGAGCAGTACTTC. Its protein is CASSLGAVTYEQYF.